A selection of T cell receptor beta chains follows, all from one sample in a study of cytomegalovirus exposure and HLA in healthy donors. Sequencing used immunoSEQ multiplex PCR; TCRdb keeps in-frame clones, though not all of them. The sample includes about 65,000 clones, around 73% of them seen just once. The specimen sequenced was PBMCs. Every receptor here comes from a girl aged 10-17 years in good health and CMV-seropositive. Each CDR3 is given with its conserved first and last residue. Each record gives: J gene, CDR3 length, V gene, CDR3 protein.

>TRBJ2-4|15|TRBV9
CASSVSGLAKNIQYF
>TRBJ1-1|13|TRBV6-5
CASSPGVDTEAFF
>TRBJ2-7|15|TRBV7-8
CASSTALGQGGEQYF
>TRBJ1-1|15|TRBV18
CASSPEGLLNTEAFF
>TRBJ1-1|13|TRBV28
CASRRRGNTEAFF
>TRBJ1-2|13|TRBV6-5
CASSRGRADGYTF
>TRBJ1-1|18|TRBV4-1
CASSQDLVQLFAGTEAFF
>TRBJ2-1|19|TRBV4-3
CASSQEPTGSSVTYNEQFF
>TRBJ1-2|12|TRBV5-4
CASSRAGDGYTF
>TRBJ1-4|15|TRBV29-1
CSVGSPWAANEKLFF
>TRBJ1-5|14|TRBV28
CASSYWTKDQPQHF
>TRBJ2-7|14|TRBV5-6
CASNRDRGSYEQYF
>TRBJ2-2|17|TRBV11-3
CASSPRWRADNTGELFF
>TRBJ1-1|12|TRBV11-2
CASSLEAGEAFF
>TRBJ1-3|16|TRBV4-1
CASSQVQGVSGNTIYF
>TRBJ2-3|17|TRBV4-3
CASSPRTSGRVRDTQYF
>TRBJ2-2|14|TRBV27
CATARTSNTGELFF
>TRBJ2-3|14|TRBV11-2
CASSRGLARDTQYF
>TRBJ2-2|17|TRBV14
CASSQDRPLADTGELFF
>TRBJ1-5|14|TRBV18
CASSPGTPDQPQHF
>TRBJ2-7|14|TRBV2
CASRPGTGSYEQYF
>TRBJ1-4|14|TRBV7-6
CASTPPGGNEKLFF
>TRBJ1-6|15|TRBV10-3
CAISGPGQDNSPLHF
>TRBJ2-5|15|TRBV9
CASSASPGLKETQYF
>TRBJ2-1|17|TRBV5-1
CASSRPLGQGGLNEQFF
>TRBJ1-2|13|TRBV7-2
CASSSGRSSGYTF
>TRBJ1-2|13|TRBV6-1
CASSRAGNYGYTF
>TRBJ1-6|15|TRBV10-3
CAARSGQANNSPLHF
>TRBJ1-4|15|TRBV9
CASSPSQGINEKLFF
>TRBJ1-1|13|TRBV10-1
CASSESGSTEAFF